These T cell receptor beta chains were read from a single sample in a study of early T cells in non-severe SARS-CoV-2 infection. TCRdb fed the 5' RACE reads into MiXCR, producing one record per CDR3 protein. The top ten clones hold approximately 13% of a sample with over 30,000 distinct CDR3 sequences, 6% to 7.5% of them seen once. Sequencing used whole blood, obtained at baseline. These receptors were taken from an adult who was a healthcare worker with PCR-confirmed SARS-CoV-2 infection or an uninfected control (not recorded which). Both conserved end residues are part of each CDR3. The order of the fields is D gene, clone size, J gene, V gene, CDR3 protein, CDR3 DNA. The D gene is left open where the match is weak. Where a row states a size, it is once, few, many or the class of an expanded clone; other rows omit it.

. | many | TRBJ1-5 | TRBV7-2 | CASSSGYQPQHF | TGTGCCAGCAGCTCGGGCTATCAGCCCCAGCATTTT
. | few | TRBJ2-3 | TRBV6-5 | CASSSPGDTQYF | TGTGCCAGCAGTTCCCCGGGAGATACGCAGTATTTT
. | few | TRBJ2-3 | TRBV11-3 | CASSIGTDTQYF | TGTGCCAGCAGCATTGGGACAGATACGCAGTATTTT
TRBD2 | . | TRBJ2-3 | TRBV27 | CASRKRELDTQYF | TGTGCCAGCAGAAAGCGGGAGTTAGATACGCAGTATTTT
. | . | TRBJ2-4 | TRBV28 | CASSIGWGIQYF | TGTGCCAGCAGTATCGGTTGGGGCATTCAGTACTTC
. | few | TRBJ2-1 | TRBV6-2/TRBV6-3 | CASSYLSWESYEQFF | TGTGCCAGCAGTTACCTTTCGTGGGAGAGCTATGAGCAGTTCTTC
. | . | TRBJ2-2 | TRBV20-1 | CSAHRSAVRGGELFF | TGCAGTGCCCATAGATCAGCCGTTAGGGGTGGGGAGCTGTTTTTT
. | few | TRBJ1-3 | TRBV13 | CASSLYAGKFAGNTIYF | TGTGCCAGCAGCTTATATGCAGGAAAGTTCGCTGGAAACACCATATATTTT
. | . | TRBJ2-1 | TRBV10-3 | CAISPLQQSSYNEQFF | TGTGCCATCAGCCCCCTTCAACAGAGCTCCTACAATGAGCAGTTCTTC
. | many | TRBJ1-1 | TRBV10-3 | CAITREGGSTEAFF | TGTGCCATCACAAGGGAGGGAGGGAGCACTGAAGCTTTCTTT
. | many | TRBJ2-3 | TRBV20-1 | CSASRQGRASTDTQYF | TGCAGTGCTAGCCGGCAGGGGAGGGCAAGCACAGATACGCAGTATTTT
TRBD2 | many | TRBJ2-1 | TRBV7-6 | CASSLEGGPHQSQFF | TGTGCCAGCAGCTTAGAGGGAGGGCCGCATCAAAGCCAGTTCTTC
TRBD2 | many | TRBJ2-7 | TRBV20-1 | CSALPGLAYEQYF | TGCAGTGCCCTCCCGGGACTAGCCTACGAGCAGTACTTC
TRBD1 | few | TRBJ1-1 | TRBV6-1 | CASSEWGRGHTEAFF | TGTGCCAGCAGTGAATGGGGCAGGGGGCACACTGAAGCTTTCTTT
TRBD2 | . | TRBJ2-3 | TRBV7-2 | CASSLNSGRVQDTQYF | TGTGCCAGCAGCTTAAATAGCGGGAGGGTGCAAGATACGCAGTATTTT
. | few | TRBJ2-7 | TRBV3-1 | CASSQGPYEQYF | TGTGCCAGCAGCCAAGGGCCTTACGAGCAGTACTTC
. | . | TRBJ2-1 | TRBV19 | CASSETYNEQFF | TGTGCCAGTAGCGAAACCTACAATGAGCAGTTCTTC
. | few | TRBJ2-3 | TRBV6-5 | CASSGLTDTQYF | TGTGCCAGCAGCGGGTTGACAGATACGCAGTATTTT
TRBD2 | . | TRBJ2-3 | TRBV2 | CASSSFLAALQGTQYF | TGTGCCAGCAGTTCCTTCCTAGCGGCCCTCCAGGGTACGCAGTATTTT
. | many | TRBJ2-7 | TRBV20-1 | CSASRGISYEQYF | TGCAGTGCTAGTAGGGGTATCTCCTACGAGCAGTACTTC
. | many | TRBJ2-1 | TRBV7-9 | CASSLDRHNEQFF | TGTGCCAGCAGCTTAGACCGGCACAATGAGCAGTTCTTC
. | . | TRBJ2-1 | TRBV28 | CASSFTPAPTHHNNEQFF | TGTGCCAGCAGTTTTACCCCGGCGCCTACCCATCACAACAATGAGCAGTTCTTC
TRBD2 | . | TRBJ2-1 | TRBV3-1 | CASSQGGGRAYNEQFF | TGTGCCAGCAGCCAAGGCGGCGGGAGGGCCTACAATGAGCAGTTCTTC
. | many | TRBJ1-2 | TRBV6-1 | CASQRAANYGYTF | TGTGCCAGCCAGAGGGCAGCTAACTATGGCTACACCTTC
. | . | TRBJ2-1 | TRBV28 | CASSYVLERAEQFF | TGTGCCAGCAGTTACGTACTAGAGCGTGCTGAGCAGTTCTTC
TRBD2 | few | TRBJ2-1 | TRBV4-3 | CASSLLATSASSYNEQFF | TGCGCCAGCAGCCTGCTCGCGACTAGCGCGAGCTCCTACAATGAGCAGTTCTTC
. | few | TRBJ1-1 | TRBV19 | CASSRDTANTEAFF | TGTGCCAGTAGTAGGGACACCGCGAACACTGAAGCTTTCTTT
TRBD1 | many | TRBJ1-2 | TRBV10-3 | CAISTGQDYGYTF | TGTGCCATCAGTACTGGACAGGACTATGGCTACACCTTC
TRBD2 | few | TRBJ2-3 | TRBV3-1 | CASSLRAPLAGFTDTQYF | TGTGCCAGCAGCCTCCGGGCCCCGCTAGCGGGCTTCACAGATACGCAGTATTTT
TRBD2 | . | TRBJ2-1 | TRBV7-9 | CASRGRGATGTSGRQISYNEQFF | TGTGCCAGCAGGGGACGGGGCGCGACCGGGACTAGCGGGAGGCAGATCTCCTACAATGAGCAGTTCTTC
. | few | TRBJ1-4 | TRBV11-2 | CASSGRVSEKLFF | TGTGCCAGCAGCGGAAGGGTTAGCGAAAAACTGTTTTTT
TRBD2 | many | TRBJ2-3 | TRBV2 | CASNPSGRIDTQYF | TGTGCCAGCAACCCTAGCGGGAGGATAGATACGCAGTATTTT
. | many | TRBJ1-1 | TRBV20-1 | CSAAGPGQRAEAFF | TGCAGTGCCGCCGGACCGGGACAACGGGCTGAAGCTTTCTTT
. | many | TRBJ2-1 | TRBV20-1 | CSARPSFRQFF | TGCAGTGCTAGACCTAGCTTTAGGCAGTTCTTC
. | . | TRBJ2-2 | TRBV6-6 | CASRPTLPPTNTGELFF | TGTGCCAGCAGACCCACCCTACCACCGACGAACACCGGGGAGCTGTTTTTT
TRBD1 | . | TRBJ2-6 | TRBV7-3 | CASRAAGGNVLTF | TGTGCCAGCAGAGCGGCAGGGGGCAACGTCCTGACTTTC
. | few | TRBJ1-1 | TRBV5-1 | CASSSDRDTEAFF | TGCGCCAGCAGCTCGGACAGAGACACTGAAGCTTTCTTT
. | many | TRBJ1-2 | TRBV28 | CASRRASPGAYGYTF | TGTGCCAGCAGGCGCGCGTCGCCAGGGGCCTATGGCTACACCTTC
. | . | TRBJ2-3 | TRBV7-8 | CASSLVNTDTQYF | TGTGCCAGCAGCTTAGTTAACACAGATACGCAGTATTTT
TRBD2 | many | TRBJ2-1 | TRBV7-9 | CASSQTSGRRRNEQFF | TGTGCCAGCAGCCAGACTAGCGGGAGACGGAGGAATGAGCAGTTCTTC
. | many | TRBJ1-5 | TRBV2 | CASNLRGGYSNQPQHF | TGTGCCAGCAACCTCCGAGGAGGTTATAGCAATCAGCCCCAGCATTTT
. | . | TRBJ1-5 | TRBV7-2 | CASSLGWTASNQPQHF | TGTGCCAGCAGCTTAGGTTGGACGGCGAGCAATCAGCCCCAGCATTTT
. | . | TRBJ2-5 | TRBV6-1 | CASSIVPSGQQETQYF | TGTGCCAGCAGTATTGTGCCCAGCGGACAACAAGAGACCCAGTACTTC